This T cell receptor beta chain was sequenced during a study of T cells in Graves' hyperthyroidism and ophthalmopathy. Study-level background: Peripheral blood samples were taken at initial diagnosis, prior to any treatment.

Broader study findings: Blood also carried most thyroid clonotypes expanded above 0.001.

Every diagnosis used clinical symptoms, serum thyroxine and TRAb, thyroid ultrasound and orbital computed tomography. The V gene lost 2 bases and the J gene lost 7 bases, with 10 bases spanning the gap. The CDR3 runs to 12 residues. CDR1 is SGHTS and CDR2 is YDEGEE in the germline V gene. TCR beta CDR3 regions were amplified from RNA transcripts. HTBI primers were the set used in a first-round RT-PCR of the TCR CDR3. TCRdb independently ran MiXCR on the multiplex PCR reads; one entry per CDR3 protein. The sample records about 210,000 distinct CDR3 sequences, over 15% being singletons. With regard to this clonotype: Its antigen is unknown.

The V and J genes are TRBV5-8 and TRBJ2-7; D perhaps matches TRBD1 (6 bases). This sequence originates from a man aged 45-60 years with Graves' hyperthyroidism. Sequenced material: blood. The CDR3, as DNA: TGTGCCAGCAGCTTCCTGGGGGCAGAGCAGTACTTC. Translation gives CASSFLGAEQYF.